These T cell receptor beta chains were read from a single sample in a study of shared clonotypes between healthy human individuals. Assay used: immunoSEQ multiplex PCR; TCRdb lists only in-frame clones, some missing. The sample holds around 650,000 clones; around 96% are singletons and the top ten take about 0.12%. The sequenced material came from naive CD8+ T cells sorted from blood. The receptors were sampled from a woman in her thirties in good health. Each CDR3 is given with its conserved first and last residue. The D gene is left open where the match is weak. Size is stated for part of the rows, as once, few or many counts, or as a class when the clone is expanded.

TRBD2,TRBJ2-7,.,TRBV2,TGTGCCATCCTCAGCGGGAGGGCCGGTTACGAGCAGTACTTC,CAILSGRAGYEQYF
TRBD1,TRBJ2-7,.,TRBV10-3,TGTGCCATCAGTGATGTGCCAGGGGGCTCCTACGAGCAGTACTTC,CAISDVPGGSYEQYF
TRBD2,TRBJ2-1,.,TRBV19,TGTGCCAGTAGTATTCTCGGGGGGACCCCCAATGAGCAGTTCTTC,CASSILGGTPNEQFF
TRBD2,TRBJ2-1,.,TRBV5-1,TGCGCCAGCAGCTATTATAGCGGGAGGTACTCCTACAATGAGCAGTTCTTC,CASSYYSGRYSYNEQFF
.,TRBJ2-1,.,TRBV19,TGTGCCAGTAGTATAGTCGCGGGTAGAAACTACAATGAGCAGTTCTTC,CASSIVAGRNYNEQFF
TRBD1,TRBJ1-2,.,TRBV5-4,TGTGCCAGCAGCACGGGACAGTATGGCTACACCTTC,CASSTGQYGYTF
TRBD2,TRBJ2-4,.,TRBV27,TGTGCCAGCAGTTTAACCCGGGGGGGCATTCAGTACTTC,CASSLTRGGIQYF
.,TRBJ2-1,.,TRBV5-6,TGTGCCAGCAGCTCCACCCTGGAAGGGAGCTCCTACAATGAGCAGTTCTTC,CASSSTLEGSSYNEQFF
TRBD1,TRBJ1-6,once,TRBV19,TGTGCCAGTACCGAGGACAGGGAAGGTAATTCACCCCTCCACTTT,CASTEDREGNSPLHF
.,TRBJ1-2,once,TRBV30,TGTGCCTGGAGTGTAGTCTACTATGGCTACACCTTC,CAWSVVYYGYTF
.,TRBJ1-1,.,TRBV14,TGTGCCAGCAGCCAAGTAGGGGTTCAGAACACTGAAGCTTTCTTT,CASSQVGVQNTEAFF
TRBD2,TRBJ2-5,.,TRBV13,TGTGCCAGCAGCTTATCGTTGCGGGGCGGGAGGGTTGTTCAGTACTTC,CASSLSLRGGRVVQYF
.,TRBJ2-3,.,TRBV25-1,TGTGCCAGCAGTACTCCTATCACAGATACGCAGTATTTT,CASSTPITDTQYF
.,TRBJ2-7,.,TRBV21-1,TGTGCCAGCAGCAACTTACAACAGGGGATCCCCTACGAGCAGTACTTC,CASSNLQQGIPYEQYF
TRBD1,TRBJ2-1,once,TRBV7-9,TGTGCCAGCAGCTCACCGGGACAGGGGGCCCACAATGAGCAGTTCTTC,CASSSPGQGAHNEQFF